This T cell receptor beta chain came from a study of response to subunit inactivated influenza vaccine. Study-wide points: Authors suggested seasonal influenza vaccinations each recruit few new T cells.

The CDR3 runs 16 residues. Trimming pared 0 bases from V and 7 bases from J, leaving 15 bases between. Germline CDR1 reads LGHNA; CDR2 reads YNFKEQ. With regard to this clonotype: Its antigen is unidentified.

MiXCR was run by TCRdb on the RT-PCR reads, yielding one entry per CDR3 protein. The sample lists hundreds of thousands of distinct CDR3 sequences, roughly 23% seen once, with about 1.9% in the top ten. Material: CD4+ T cells sorted from PBMCs, obtained about 5 days after vaccination. The receptor was isolated from a man aged 50 to 59 who received an inactivated influenza vaccine. V and J are TRBV4-2 and TRBJ2-2, with TRBD2 as a possible D gene (6 bases). The CDR3 DNA follows: TGTGCCAGCAGCCAAGATAGTGTTTGGGGGGTCGGGGAGCTGTTTTTT. It yields the protein CASSQDSVWGVGELFF.